This is a list of T cell receptor beta chains from one sample in a study of identical twins. TCRdb itself ran the 5' RACE reads through MiXCR, one entry per CDR3 protein. The sample records 450,000 to 600,000 distinct CDR3 sequences, around 24% being singletons. This sample also belongs to another study, concerning yellow fever vaccine responses in identical twins.

Sequences were obtained from CD4+ T cells sorted from blood. The receptors come from a woman between 18 and 30 years old in good health. Each CDR3 is given with its conserved first and last residue. The order of the fields is V gene, clone size, D gene, J gene, CDR3 protein, CDR3 DNA. The D gene is left open where the match is weak. Where a row states a size, it is once, few, many or the class of an expanded clone; other rows omit it.

v_call: TRBV10-3; clone_size: few; d_call: TRBD2; j_call: TRBJ2-7; cdr3_aa: CAISEGTSGAVYEQYF; cdr3_nt: TGTGCCATCAGTGAGGGGACTAGCGGAGCTGTTTACGAGCAGTACTTC
v_call: TRBV5-1; clone_size: .; d_call: .; j_call: TRBJ2-1; cdr3_aa: CASHSFEEQFF; cdr3_nt: TGCGCCAGTCACTCCTTCGAGGAGCAGTTCTTC
v_call: TRBV29-1; clone_size: .; d_call: .; j_call: TRBJ2-1; cdr3_aa: CSVEGRVVYNEQFF; cdr3_nt: TGCAGCGTTGAGGGACGGGTAGTTTACAATGAGCAGTTCTTC
v_call: TRBV20-1; clone_size: few; d_call: .; j_call: TRBJ1-2; cdr3_aa: CSARAPGGDYGYTF; cdr3_nt: TGCAGTGCTAGAGCCCCGGGGGGCGACTATGGCTACACCTTC
v_call: TRBV12-3/TRBV12-4; clone_size: few; d_call: .; j_call: TRBJ1-5; cdr3_aa: CASSFGGGVTNQPQHF; cdr3_nt: TGTGCCAGCAGTTTCGGGGGGGGGGTCACCAATCAGCCCCAGCATTTT
v_call: TRBV24-1; clone_size: .; d_call: TRBD1; j_call: TRBJ2-3; cdr3_aa: CATSDLGDRAGTDTQYF; cdr3_nt: TGTGCCACCAGTGATTTGGGGGACAGGGCGGGCACAGATACGCAGTATTTT
v_call: TRBV5-1; clone_size: few; d_call: .; j_call: TRBJ1-2; cdr3_aa: CASSFQGRADYGYTF; cdr3_nt: TGCGCCAGCAGCTTCCAAGGTAGGGCAGACTATGGCTACACCTTC
v_call: TRBV12-3/TRBV12-4; clone_size: .; d_call: .; j_call: TRBJ2-7; cdr3_aa: CASSLPSSSSYEQYF; cdr3_nt: TGTGCCAGCAGTTTGCCTAGCAGTAGCTCCTACGAGCAGTACTTC
v_call: TRBV2; clone_size: .; d_call: TRBD2; j_call: TRBJ2-1; cdr3_aa: CASRPGLWEQFF; cdr3_nt: TGTGCCAGCAGACCGGGACTATGGGAGCAGTTCTTC
v_call: TRBV4-2; clone_size: .; d_call: TRBD2; j_call: TRBJ2-2; cdr3_aa: CASSQDRASGTYGELFF; cdr3_nt: TGTGCCAGCAGCCAAGACAGGGCTAGCGGGACGTACGGGGAGCTGTTTTTT
v_call: TRBV29-1; clone_size: .; d_call: .; j_call: TRBJ2-5; cdr3_aa: CSLTENQETQYF; cdr3_nt: TGCAGCCTGACAGAGAATCAAGAGACCCAGTACTTC
v_call: TRBV7-9; clone_size: few; d_call: .; j_call: TRBJ2-1; cdr3_aa: CASSLPMRNEQFF; cdr3_nt: TGTGCCAGCAGCCTTCCGATGCGCAATGAGCAGTTCTTC
v_call: TRBV25-1; clone_size: .; d_call: .; j_call: TRBJ2-5; cdr3_aa: CASRGAAKTQYF; cdr3_nt: TGTGCCAGCAGAGGGGCCGCGAAGACCCAGTACTTC
v_call: TRBV3-1; clone_size: .; d_call: .; j_call: TRBJ2-7; cdr3_aa: CASSQTHYEQYF; cdr3_nt: TGTGCCAGCAGCCAGACTCATTACGAGCAGTACTTC
v_call: TRBV6-1; clone_size: .; d_call: .; j_call: TRBJ2-1; cdr3_aa: CASNEARDSPEQFF; cdr3_nt: TGTGCCAGCAACGAGGCCCGGGACTCCCCCGAGCAGTTCTTC
v_call: TRBV6-5; clone_size: many; d_call: TRBD1; j_call: TRBJ1-2; cdr3_aa: CASSSGQGTGYTF; cdr3_nt: TGTGCCAGCAGTTCGGGACAGGGAACTGGCTACACCTTC
v_call: TRBV20-1; clone_size: many; d_call: .; j_call: TRBJ2-1; cdr3_aa: CSARAGVSYNEQFF; cdr3_nt: TGCAGTGCTAGGGCAGGGGTCTCCTACAATGAGCAGTTCTTC
v_call: TRBV20-1; clone_size: .; d_call: TRBD2; j_call: TRBJ2-5; cdr3_aa: CSEAGGGQETQYF; cdr3_nt: TGCAGTGAGGCGGGGGGGGGCCAAGAGACCCAGTACTTC
v_call: TRBV3-1; clone_size: .; d_call: .; j_call: TRBJ2-3; cdr3_aa: CASSQASRDTQYF; cdr3_nt: TGTGCCAGCAGCCAAGCTTCTAGGGATACGCAGTATTTT
v_call: TRBV20-1; clone_size: .; d_call: .; j_call: TRBJ2-7; cdr3_aa: CSASPVTSTYEQYF; cdr3_nt: TGCAGTGCTTCTCCTGTGACCTCTACCTACGAGCAGTACTTC
v_call: TRBV12-3/TRBV12-4; clone_size: few; d_call: .; j_call: TRBJ1-5; cdr3_aa: CASSFGPLVRQPQHF; cdr3_nt: TGTGCCAGCAGTTTCGGTCCTCTCGTCCGTCAGCCCCAGCATTTT
v_call: TRBV12-3/TRBV12-4; clone_size: few; d_call: .; j_call: TRBJ1-6; cdr3_aa: CASSLEALWGRSPLHF; cdr3_nt: TGTGCCAGCAGTTTAGAGGCCCTTTGGGGGAGGTCACCCCTCCACTTT
v_call: TRBV11-2; clone_size: few; d_call: .; j_call: TRBJ2-3; cdr3_aa: CASSQLAPPKDTQYF; cdr3_nt: TGTGCCAGCAGCCAACTAGCCCCTCCTAAGGATACGCAGTATTTT
v_call: TRBV20-1; clone_size: .; d_call: TRBD2; j_call: TRBJ2-2; cdr3_aa: CSVAGEPTGELFF; cdr3_nt: TGCAGTGTAGCGGGGGAACCCACCGGGGAGCTGTTTTTT
v_call: TRBV19; clone_size: .; d_call: TRBD1; j_call: TRBJ2-6; cdr3_aa: CASSVGTGGLISGANVLTF; cdr3_nt: TGTGCCAGTAGTGTTGGGACAGGGGGTCTTATTTCTGGGGCCAACGTCCTGACTTTC
v_call: TRBV7-8; clone_size: .; d_call: TRBD2; j_call: TRBJ2-3; cdr3_aa: CASSLPGLGLDTQYF; cdr3_nt: TGTGCCAGCAGCTTACCGGGACTAGGATTAGATACGCAGTATTTT
v_call: TRBV12-3/TRBV12-4; clone_size: many; d_call: .; j_call: TRBJ2-3; cdr3_aa: CASSLALASTDTQYF; cdr3_nt: TGTGCCAGCAGTTTGGCCCTCGCTAGCACAGATACGCAGTATTTT
v_call: TRBV2; clone_size: .; d_call: .; j_call: TRBJ2-3; cdr3_aa: CASSYTISTDTQYF; cdr3_nt: TGTGCCAGCAGTTATACTATTAGCACAGATACGCAGTATTTT
v_call: TRBV7-6; clone_size: .; d_call: TRBD2; j_call: TRBJ2-1; cdr3_aa: CASSLAASGEQFF; cdr3_nt: TGTGCCAGCAGCTTAGCGGCTAGCGGTGAGCAGTTCTTC
v_call: TRBV7-2; clone_size: .; d_call: TRBD2; j_call: TRBJ2-3; cdr3_aa: CASSRLLARDTQYF; cdr3_nt: TGTGCCAGCAGCCGGTTACTAGCGCGAGATACGCAGTATTTT
v_call: TRBV24-1; clone_size: .; d_call: .; j_call: TRBJ1-2; cdr3_aa: CATRGDSYGYTF; cdr3_nt: TGTGCCACCAGGGGGGATAGCTATGGCTACACCTTC
v_call: TRBV9; clone_size: .; d_call: .; j_call: TRBJ2-6; cdr3_aa: CASSDDIRWSGANVLTF; cdr3_nt: TGTGCCAGCAGCGACGATATCCGGTGGTCTGGGGCCAACGTCCTGACTTTC
v_call: TRBV29-1; clone_size: .; d_call: TRBD1; j_call: TRBJ2-1; cdr3_aa: CSEGQGAYNEQFF; cdr3_nt: TGCAGCGAAGGACAGGGAGCATACAATGAGCAGTTCTTC
v_call: TRBV3-1; clone_size: few; d_call: .; j_call: TRBJ1-5; cdr3_aa: CASSGTVSNQPQHF; cdr3_nt: TGTGCCAGCTCCGGGACGGTTAGCAATCAGCCCCAGCATTTT
v_call: TRBV29-1; clone_size: many; d_call: TRBD1; j_call: TRBJ1-2; cdr3_aa: CSVRQGDYGYTF; cdr3_nt: TGCAGCGTTCGACAGGGCGACTATGGCTACACCTTC
v_call: TRBV12-3/TRBV12-4; clone_size: many; d_call: TRBD2; j_call: TRBJ2-7; cdr3_aa: CASSLSGRGYEQYF; cdr3_nt: TGTGCCAGCAGTTTAAGCGGGAGGGGGTACGAGCAGTACTTC
v_call: TRBV5-1; clone_size: few; d_call: .; j_call: TRBJ1-5; cdr3_aa: CASSLEGDNQPQHF; cdr3_nt: TGCGCCAGCAGCTTGGAGGGAGATAATCAGCCCCAGCATTTT
v_call: TRBV10-3; clone_size: .; d_call: TRBD1; j_call: TRBJ2-2; cdr3_aa: CAIMGDRGTGELFF; cdr3_nt: TGTGCCATCATGGGCGACAGGGGCACCGGGGAGCTGTTTTTT
v_call: TRBV24-1; clone_size: .; d_call: .; j_call: TRBJ2-5; cdr3_aa: CATSDSLRTGTQETQYF; cdr3_nt: TGTGCCACCAGTGATTCCCTCCGAACAGGGACCCAAGAGACCCAGTACTTC
v_call: TRBV2; clone_size: few; d_call: .; j_call: TRBJ2-2; cdr3_aa: CASSDRGREGTGELFF; cdr3_nt: TGTGCCAGCAGTGATAGGGGACGAGAAGGTACCGGGGAGCTGTTTTTT